The clone carrying this T cell receptor beta chain occurred once. The entry originates in a study of technical replicates of blood from several donors. Sequenced by immunoSEQ multiplex PCR; TCRdb stores in-frame clones only, minus some. The data contain some 15,000 clones, around 86% of them singletons. The source is a human donor in good health. Sequencing was performed on PBMCs.

The DNA for the CDR3 is TGTGCCAGCAGCCGGGAGGCGGGCTCAGGGAATGGCTACACCTTC. This encodes CASSREAGSGNGYTF. The chain combines TRBV5-4 with TRBJ1-2; the D gene is possibly TRBD1 (5 bases). The CDR3 has 15 residues. Trimming took off 4 bases at V and 6 bases at J, with 19 bases between the two ends. Germline CDR1 SGHNT, CDR2 YYREEE (reference sequence).